A selection of T cell receptor beta chains follows, all from one sample in a study of regulatory T cells in long-lasting Graves disease. TCRdb passed the multiplex PCR reads through MiXCR, listing each CDR3 protein once. The data contain around 510,000 distinct CDR3 sequences, 20% to 25% of them singletons. Source: peripheral blood mononuclear cells (PBMCs), taken when the disease was refractory, from a patient treated with antithyroid drugs. The receptors were gathered from a female donor with Graves disease. CDR3s include the opening cysteine and the closing phenylalanine or tryptophan. Fields, in order: J gene, V gene, CDR3 protein.

j_gene: TRBJ2-7; v_gene: TRBV29-1; CDR3aa: CSVSASSYEQYF
j_gene: TRBJ2-7; v_gene: TRBV2; CDR3aa: CASSPRAGSYEQYF
j_gene: TRBJ1-4; v_gene: TRBV28; CDR3aa: CASSSGGGFNEKLFF
j_gene: TRBJ2-7; v_gene: TRBV7-2; CDR3aa: CASSLEEQPTFYEQYF
j_gene: TRBJ1-1; v_gene: TRBV29-1; CDR3aa: CSVVQGRGDTEAFF
j_gene: TRBJ1-5; v_gene: TRBV28; CDR3aa: CASSQQGVLSNGNQPQHF
j_gene: TRBJ2-7; v_gene: TRBV12-3/TRBV12-4; CDR3aa: CASRNSDSYEQYF
j_gene: TRBJ2-7; v_gene: TRBV24-1; CDR3aa: CATSDPSGTTYEQYF
j_gene: TRBJ1-1; v_gene: TRBV6-1; CDR3aa: CASSESGTALKAFF
j_gene: TRBJ2-7; v_gene: TRBV7-3; CDR3aa: CASSLRRWSLVVSYEQYF
j_gene: TRBJ1-6; v_gene: TRBV6-1; CDR3aa: CASSPLSYNSPLHF
j_gene: TRBJ2-2; v_gene: TRBV19; CDR3aa: CASSKLEGIRLGELFF
j_gene: TRBJ1-1; v_gene: TRBV15; CDR3aa: CATSRAGTGNTEAFF
j_gene: TRBJ2-5; v_gene: TRBV28; CDR3aa: CASSLGLAGGATQYF
j_gene: TRBJ2-3; v_gene: TRBV5-5; CDR3aa: CASSLYGQGGTDTQYF
j_gene: TRBJ2-3; v_gene: TRBV24-1; CDR3aa: CATSDLTDRGPDTQYF
j_gene: TRBJ2-6; v_gene: TRBV5-4; CDR3aa: CASSFQGQAGANVLTF
j_gene: TRBJ2-4; v_gene: TRBV4-3; CDR3aa: CASSQEPAAKNIQYF
j_gene: TRBJ2-7; v_gene: TRBV9; CDR3aa: CASSATGGGYEQYF
j_gene: TRBJ2-7; v_gene: TRBV7-9; CDR3aa: CATSLTGTSGGYYEQYF
j_gene: TRBJ2-1; v_gene: TRBV6-1; CDR3aa: CASTFSGLYNEQFF
j_gene: TRBJ1-4; v_gene: TRBV7-6; CDR3aa: CASSLGGGIEKLFF
j_gene: TRBJ1-2; v_gene: TRBV6-1; CDR3aa: CASRHRDINYGYTF
j_gene: TRBJ1-5; v_gene: TRBV18; CDR3aa: CASSPGASGQPQHF
j_gene: TRBJ2-5; v_gene: TRBV3-1; CDR3aa: CASSQDASGSVQYF
j_gene: TRBJ2-7; v_gene: TRBV28; CDR3aa: CASSFSQYEQYF
j_gene: TRBJ1-4; v_gene: TRBV20-1; CDR3aa: CSAGTVATNEKLFF
j_gene: TRBJ1-1; v_gene: TRBV29-1; CDR3aa: CSAGNTEAFF
j_gene: TRBJ2-5; v_gene: TRBV7-8; CDR3aa: CASTDGTERFYQETQYF
j_gene: TRBJ1-4; v_gene: TRBV28; CDR3aa: CASSPWTGTNEKLFF
j_gene: TRBJ2-7; v_gene: TRBV20-1; CDR3aa: CSARDTSGTSGREFSYEQYF
j_gene: TRBJ2-7; v_gene: TRBV30; CDR3aa: CAWSVTTPYEQYF
j_gene: TRBJ2-3; v_gene: TRBV7-2; CDR3aa: CASSFALSSLNTQYF
j_gene: TRBJ1-1; v_gene: TRBV7-2; CDR3aa: CASSLRQLNTEAFF
j_gene: TRBJ2-7; v_gene: TRBV28; CDR3aa: CASSGDSRVDYEQYF
j_gene: TRBJ2-7; v_gene: TRBV28; CDR3aa: CASSTIRGAVVYEQYF
j_gene: TRBJ2-7; v_gene: TRBV7-3; CDR3aa: CASSRTPGHEQYF
j_gene: TRBJ1-1; v_gene: TRBV19; CDR3aa: CASSRDRGTMNTEAFF
j_gene: TRBJ2-7; v_gene: TRBV5-1; CDR3aa: CASSLAGSREEDF
j_gene: TRBJ2-7; v_gene: TRBV12-3/TRBV12-4; CDR3aa: CASSLAIGWTSGRKEQYF
j_gene: -; v_gene: TRBV20-1; CDR3aa: CSARPGLAVTYEQYF
j_gene: TRBJ2-7; v_gene: TRBV15; CDR3aa: CATSRDMGATYEQYF
j_gene: TRBJ2-7; v_gene: TRBV5-1; CDR3aa: CASSSSSGTANYEQYF
j_gene: TRBJ2-7; v_gene: TRBV28; CDR3aa: CASTPGTQTYEQYF
j_gene: TRBJ2-5; v_gene: TRBV19; CDR3aa: CASSRRSGETQYF
j_gene: TRBJ1-6; v_gene: TRBV6-5; CDR3aa: CASSYGIGDNSPLHF
j_gene: TRBJ1-4; v_gene: TRBV18; CDR3aa: CASSPRTGTFATNEKLFF
j_gene: TRBJ2-3; v_gene: TRBV28; CDR3aa: CASSLTVTQYF
j_gene: TRBJ2-6; v_gene: TRBV27; CDR3aa: CASSHIPGAGGGANVLTF
j_gene: TRBJ2-1; v_gene: TRBV7-9; CDR3aa: CASSSTNSYNEQFF
j_gene: TRBJ2-7; v_gene: TRBV3-1; CDR3aa: CASSHSGTSGRAVYEQYF
j_gene: TRBJ1-2; v_gene: TRBV19; CDR3aa: CASSIMPGVDYGYTF
j_gene: TRBJ1-1; v_gene: TRBV2; CDR3aa: CASSDDGKGGQRTEAFF